The T cell receptor (beta chain) under discussion was sequenced for a study of shared clonotypes between healthy human individuals. Study at large: Two female and a few male donors aged 18 to 49 were enrolled.

Genomic DNA from each subset was divided evenly over several immunoSEQ plates. TCRdb keeps only in-frame clones here, not all; method: immunoSEQ multiplex PCR. The repertoire consists of about 1.1 million clones, with 60% to 80% occurring once and the leading ten covering about 0.89%. Among the donors, all were Caucasian adults who lived in Nashville, Tennessee. Partitioning of CD4+ cells yielded a CD45RA+ naive subset and a CD45RA-negative memory subset. This CDR3 has 15 amino acids. V was pared by 4 bases and J by 7 bases, with 6 bases of the junction left unmatched. Germline V gene data show CDR1 as LNHDA and CDR2 as SQIVND (reference sequence).

The chain uses TRBV19 and TRBJ1-5, with 11 bases that match TRBD1. The sequenced material came from memory CD4+ T cells from PBMCs. As for subset: CD45RA-negative fraction. This sequence originates from a young man in good health. Some clones in this sample may be carry-over from other donors' samples. The CDR3 nucleotides are TGTGCCAGTAGTACCGGACAGGGGGCGGGGCAGCCCCAGCATTTT. The encoded protein is CASSTGQGAGQPQHF.